These 29 T cell receptor beta chains share one sample of origin, sequenced in a study of T cell clones after liver transplantation. Generated by immunoSEQ multiplex PCR, the TCRdb table keeps only in-frame clones and is missing some. The sample contains some 80,000 clones, around 84% of which appear only once. The sequences come from CD4+ T cells from blood, collected around 48 months after liver transplant. The receptor set was obtained from a human patient who received a liver transplant. Some T cells could come from the graft donor.

This clone was counted once. This sequence joins TRBV6-5 and TRBJ2-5; perhaps TRBD2 as D (6 bases). The CDR3 totals 14 residues. Per the germline V gene, CDR1 is MNHEY and CDR2 is SVGAGI. V was cut by 0 bases and J by 5 bases, with 10 bases left in between. CDR3 residues: CASSYSRRGETQYF. The CDR3, as DNA: TGTGCCAGCAGTTACTCGCGTCGGGGGGAGACCCAGTACTTC.

V usage is TRBV7-2 and J usage is TRBJ2-1; no clear D. Per germline, CDR1 SGHTA and CDR2 FQGNSA. CDR3 length: 13 amino acids. Trimming shortened V by 1 base and J by 7 bases, and 8 bases separated the two germline ends. Written as DNA, the CDR3 is TGTGCCAGCAGCTTAGGACCAGGTAATGAGCAGTTCTTC. This encodes CASSLGPGNEQFF.

The CDR3 reads CASRKGHLYEQYF. The CDR3 bases are TGTGCCAGCAGGAAGGGGCACCTTTACGAGCAGTACTTC. The chain is built from TRBV25-1 and TRBJ2-7; D is perhaps TRBD1 (5 bases). The CDR3 extends over 13 amino acids. The ends were cut back, 6 bases at V and 4 bases at J, with 13 bases in the middle. From germline, CDR1 is MGHDK and CDR2 SYGVNS.

This clone is a singleton in its sample. The chain combines TRBV10-3 with TRBJ2-2; D remains ambiguous. Trimming stripped 0 bases from V and 1 base from J, with 0 bases between. The CDR3 has 13 residues. Per the germline V gene, CDR1 is ENHRY and CDR2 is SYGVKD. The CDR3 loop is CAISESNTGELFF. The CDR3 DNA is TGTGCCATCAGTGAGTCGAACACCGGGGAGCTGTTTTTT.

The V gene is TRBV5-1, the J gene TRBJ1-1; D gene ambiguous. CDR1 is SGHRS, CDR2 YFSETQ, per germline. The CDR3 is 15 amino acids. The V end was cut by 0 bases, the J end by 1 base, with 10 bases between. As DNA, the CDR3 is TGCGCCAGCAGCTTGGGTCCTTTGTCGAACACTGAAGCTTTCTTT. It translates to CASSLGPLSNTEAFF.

This chain uses TRBV29-1 with TRBJ1-3; D not resolved. CDR1 SQVTM and CDR2 ANQGSEA come from the germline V gene. With 6 bases removed from V and 0 bases from J, the gap between germline ends came to 6 bases. The CDR3 extends over 12 amino acids. For the CDR3, the DNA is TGCAGCGTCCGCGGCTCTGGAAACACCATATATTTT. Translated: CSVRGSGNTIYF. The whole variable domain, remainder taken from reference TRBV29-1 and TRBJ1-3, is SAVISQKPSRDICQRGTSLTIQCQVDSQVTMMFWYRQQPGQSLTLIATANQGSEATYESGFVIDKFPISRPNLTFSTLTVSNMSPEDSSIYLCSVRGSGNTIYFGEGSWLTVV.

This clone was detected only once. This chain connects TRBV30 to TRBJ1-3; no reliable D call. The CDR3 is made up of 12 amino acids. Germline V lookup: CDR1 GTSNPN, CDR2 SVGIG (reference sequence). The V end lost 5 bases, the J end lost 4 bases, and 9 bases lay between the germline ends. CDR3 in DNA: TGTGCCTGGGCCAGGTCCGGAAACACCATATATTTT. This translates into CAWARSGNTIYF.

This clone appeared a few times. The rearrangement joins TRBV28 to TRBJ1-2, with TRBD1 matching over 10 bases. CDR3 length equals 14 residues. With V trimmed by 5 bases and J by 4 bases, 4 bases remained unmatched. Looked up from germline, CDR1 is MDHEN and CDR2 is SYDVKM. This CDR3 reads CASSRQGASYGYTF. The CDR3 DNA reads as TGTGCCAGCAGTCGACAGGGGGCGAGCTATGGCTACACCTTC.

The chain uses TRBV30 and TRBJ2-3, with a tentative D call TRBD2 (6 bases). The V end lost 0 bases, the J end lost 4 bases, and 11 bases lay between the germline ends. The CDR3 covers 14 residues. Germline assignment: CDR1 GTSNPN and CDR2 SVGIG (reference sequence). The CDR3 loop reads CAWSVPGGADTQYF. CDR3 bases: TGTGCCTGGAGTGTACCCGGGGGTGCAGATACGCAGTATTTT.

The chain is built from TRBV27 and TRBJ1-3; D is unresolved. The germline CDR1 and CDR2 sequences are MNHEY and SMNVEV (reference sequence). The CDR3 loop spans 16 amino acids. V dropped 3 bases and J dropped 0 bases, with 12 bases sitting between them. This CDR3 reads CASSFVGGISGNTIYF. DNA for the CDR3: TGTGCCAGCAGTTTTGTGGGTGGAATCTCTGGAAACACCATATATTTT.

V gene TRBV19 combines with J gene TRBJ2-3; D possibly corresponds to TRBD2 (6 bases). The CDR3 extends over 13 amino acids. V was clipped by 4 bases and J by 6 bases, with 11 bases between them. Germline CDR1 and CDR2: LNHDA and SQIVND (reference sequence). CDR3 amino acids: CASSTPRGDTQYF. The CDR3 DNA sequence: TGTGCCAGTAGTACCCCTCGGGGGGATACGCAGTATTTT.

V usage is TRBV7-6 and J usage is TRBJ1-1; D not certain. CDR3 length equals 13 residues. Germline values: CDR1 SGHVS, CDR2 FNYEAQ. Trimming stripped 3 bases from V and 0 bases from J, with 5 bases between. CDR3 sequence (DNA): TGTGCCAGCAGCTTGGAGGTGAACACTGAAGCTTTCTTT. This gives the protein CASSLEVNTEAFF.

The V call is TRBV7-2, the J call TRBJ2-7, with 11 positions matching TRBD2. The CDR3 is made up of 16 amino acids. V gave up 5 bases and J gave up 5 bases; unmatched junction bases: 11. CDR1 and CDR2 (germline): SGHTA, FQGNSA. The CDR3 region is CASSPKTSGIVHEQYF. In DNA, the CDR3 is TGTGCCAGCAGCCCCAAGACTAGCGGGATCGTACACGAGCAGTACTTC.

This chain links TRBV4-3 with TRBJ2-5; 7 nucleotides agree with TRBD1. The CDR3 runs 13 residues. V dropped 4 bases and J dropped 4; count of bases not matched to a gene: 3. Germline V lookup: CDR1 LGHNA, CDR2 YSLEER. As DNA, the CDR3 is TGCGCCAGCAGCCTTCGGACAGGAGAGACCCAGTACTTC. Residues: CASSLRTGETQYF.

The genes are TRBV5-1 and TRBJ1-2; tentative D call: TRBD1 (5 bases). Germline CDR1 and CDR2: SGHRS and YFSETQ. Trimming cost V 0 bases and J 5 bases, with 11 bases left between them. This CDR3 has 14 residues. The CDR3 region is CASSLGREEYGYTF. CDR3 bases: TGCGCCAGCAGCTTGGGCAGGGAGGAATATGGCTACACCTTC.

This chain uses TRBV7-7 with TRBJ2-7; D gene ambiguous. V lost 5 bases to trimming and J lost 2 bases, with 13 bases between them. Germline CDR1 is SSHAT and CDR2 is FNYEAQ (reference sequence). The CDR3 spans 14 residues. The CDR3 DNA follows: TGTGCCAGCAGCCGATCACCAGAAGCCTACGAGCAGTACTTC. This encodes CASSRSPEAYEQYF.

This chain links TRBV30 with TRBJ1-2, with a tentative D call TRBD1 (6 bases). CDR1 and CDR2 from the germline V gene are GTSNPN and SVGIG (reference sequence). The CDR3 spans 12 residues. V lost 2 bases and J 13 bases, leaving 17 bases between the germline ends. CDR3 amino acids: CAWSSGGNRATF. DNA for the CDR3: TGTGCCTGGAGTTCCGGGGGAAACAGGGCCACCTTC.

This rearrangement joins TRBV7-9 to TRBJ1-1; 9 positions agree with TRBD1. Germline trimming cut 5 bases from V and 3 bases from J; bases unmatched to any gene: 4. Germline-derived CDR1 and CDR2 are SEHNR and FQNEAQ (reference sequence). There are 14 residues in the CDR3. As DNA, the CDR3 is TGTGCCAGCAGCCTACAGGGGGCTCACACTGAAGCTTTCTTT. It translates to CASSLQGAHTEAFF.

The chain uses TRBV2 and TRBJ2-7, with a tentative D call TRBD2 (7 bases). Germline assignment: CDR1 SNHLY and CDR2 FYNNEI. Trimming shortened V by 7 bases and J by 5 bases, and 21 bases separated the two germline ends. This CDR3 spans 15 amino acids. The CDR3 DNA is TGTGCCAGCACGACGGGGGGTTACGGGGGCCACGAGCAGTACTTC. Translation: CASTTGGYGGHEQYF.

The chain couples TRBV7-3 to TRBJ1-2; D gene uncertain. V dropped 2 bases and J dropped 5 bases, with 15 bases sitting between them. The CDR3 spans 15 residues. Germline assignment: CDR1 SGHTA and CDR2 FQGTGA. Here the CDR3 DNA reads TGTGCCAGCAGCTTATCTTGGCAGAAGTTTTATGGCTACACCTTC. Translated: CASSLSWQKFYGYTF. Variable domain in full (rest from reference TRBV7-3 and TRBJ1-2): GAGVSQTPSNKVTEKGKYVELRCDPISGHTALYWYRQSLGQGPEFLIYFQGTGAADDSGLPNDRFFAVRPEGSVSTLKIQRTERGDSAVYLCASSLSWQKFYGYTFGSGTRLTVV.

The chain has TRBV18 and TRBJ2-7; 11 nucleotides align to TRBD1. The CDR3 covers 15 residues. With 4 bases clipped from V and 7 bases from J, the junction kept 9 bases outside the gene matches. Germline V gene data show CDR1 as KGHSH and CDR2 as LQKENI. For the CDR3, the DNA is TGTGCCAGCTCACTACGCGGACAGGGGGCGCGGGAGCAGTACTTC. Residues: CASSLRGQGAREQYF.

The V and J genes are TRBV11-2 and TRBJ2-7; the D gene is possibly TRBD1 (5 bases). The CDR3 length is 16 residues. Trimming took off 0 bases at V and 1 base at J, with 13 bases between the two ends. Germline V gene lookup returns CDR1 SGHAT and CDR2 FQNNGV. DNA of the CDR3: TGTGCCAGCAGCTTAGATTTAGGACAAGGATCCTACGAGCAGTACTTC. Amino acid sequence: CASSLDLGQGSYEQYF. The whole variable domain, remainder taken from reference TRBV11-2 and TRBJ2-7, is EAGVAQSPRYKIIEKRQSVAFWCNPISGHATLYWYQQILGQGPKLLIQFQNNGVVDDSQLPKDRFSAERLKGVDSTLKIQPAKLEDSAVYLCASSLDLGQGSYEQYFGPGTRLTVT.

The chain recombines TRBV7-9 with TRBJ2-3; perhaps D is TRBD1 or TRBD2 (5 bases each). Germline CDR1 SEHNR, CDR2 FQNEAQ (reference sequence). This CDR3 is 15 amino acids long. V lost 8 bases and J lost 3, with 18 bases in between. The CDR3 spells CASSLGVGETDTQYF. The CDR3 DNA reads TGTGCCAGCTCACTAGGGGTCGGGGAGACAGATACGCAGTATTTT.

This rearrangement joins TRBV7-9 to TRBJ1-5; the match to TRBD1 covers 7 bases. The CDR3 is 15 residues long. Germline V gives CDR1 SEHNR, CDR2 FQNEAQ (reference sequence). Germline trimming cut 0 bases from V and 6 bases from J; bases unmatched to any gene: 5. CDR3 loop: CASSLAGRGSQPQHF. In nucleotides, the CDR3 is TGTGCCAGCAGCTTAGCGGGCAGGGGGTCTCAGCCCCAGCATTTT.

The genes are TRBV18 and TRBJ1-4, with D uncertain. Germline loops: CDR1 KGHSH, CDR2 LQKENI. V shed 8 bases and J shed 4 bases, with 17 bases lying between them. This CDR3 region has 15 residues. Here the CDR3 reads CASTQPGQNNEKLFF. The CDR3 DNA reads as TGTGCCAGCACACAACCGGGTCAGAATAATGAAAAACTGTTTTTT.

The chain carries TRBV5-1 and TRBJ2-1; 9 nucleotides align to TRBD2. The length of the CDR3 is 15 residues. The junction had 6 bases not matched to a gene; V was cut back by 4 bases and J by 4 bases. Germline V gene sequence: CDR1 SGHRS, CDR2 YFSETQ. CDR3: CASSKGAGGYNEQFF. The CDR3 bases are TGCGCCAGCAGCAAGGGAGCGGGGGGATACAATGAGCAGTTCTTC.

The gene calls are TRBV4-1 and TRBJ2-2; D not certain. Germline assignment: CDR1 MGHRA and CDR2 YSYEKL. The CDR3 extends over 15 amino acids. V was trimmed by 0 bases and J by 3 bases, leaving 8 bases between them. CDR3 in amino acids: CASSQEDLDTGELFF. The CDR3 nucleotides are TGCGCCAGCAGCCAAGAAGATCTAGACACCGGGGAGCTGTTTTTT.

This chain uses TRBV28 with TRBJ1-1, with TRBD1 matching over 7 bases. The ends lost 10 bases at V and 12 bases at J; junction bases unmatched: 11. The CDR3 has 11 residues. Germline CDR1 and CDR2: MDHEN and SYDVKM. As DNA, the CDR3 is TGTGCCACCTCGGGACAGAGGGTGTCTTTCTTT. Its protein is CATSGQRVSFF.

The CDR3 sequence is CASSSSRQNQPQHF. DNA for the CDR3: TGTGCCAGCAGTAGTAGCCGACAGAATCAGCCCCAGCATTTT. The chain joins TRBV6-1 to TRBJ1-5; the D gene is possibly TRBD1 (5 bases). This CDR3 comprises 14 residues. The V gene's germline CDR1 is MNHNS and CDR2 SASEGT. Trimming took off 5 bases at V and 4 bases at J, with 12 bases between the two ends.